The present T cell receptor (beta chain) was sequenced within a study of resident and recirculating memory T cells in vitiligo. Trimming pared 5 bases from V and 3 bases from J, leaving 20 bases between. The germline gives CDR1 PRHDT, CDR2 FYEKMQ (reference sequence). The CDR3 has 17 amino acids. Sequencing used immunoSEQ multiplex PCR; TCRdb keeps in-frame clones, though not all of them. Of 40,000 to 50,000 clones in the sample, approximately 91% are singletons; the top ten hold 4.5%. Sequenced material: blood. The V and J genes are TRBV13 and TRBJ2-1, with D perhaps matching TRBD1 (6 bases). This TCR was recovered from a male donor with vitiligo. The CDR3 DNA sequence: TGTGCCAGCAGCCCCGAGAGGGGAAGGGGGAACTACAATGAGCAGTTCTTC. Translated, it gives CASSPERGRGNYNEQFF. The full variable domain, rest sourced from reference TRBV13 and TRBJ2-1, is AAGVIQSPRHLIKEKRETATLKCYPIPRHDTVYWYQQGPGQDPQFLISFYEKMQSDKGSIPDRFSAQQFSDYHSELNMSSLELGDSALYFCASSPERGRGNYNEQFFGPGTRLTVL.